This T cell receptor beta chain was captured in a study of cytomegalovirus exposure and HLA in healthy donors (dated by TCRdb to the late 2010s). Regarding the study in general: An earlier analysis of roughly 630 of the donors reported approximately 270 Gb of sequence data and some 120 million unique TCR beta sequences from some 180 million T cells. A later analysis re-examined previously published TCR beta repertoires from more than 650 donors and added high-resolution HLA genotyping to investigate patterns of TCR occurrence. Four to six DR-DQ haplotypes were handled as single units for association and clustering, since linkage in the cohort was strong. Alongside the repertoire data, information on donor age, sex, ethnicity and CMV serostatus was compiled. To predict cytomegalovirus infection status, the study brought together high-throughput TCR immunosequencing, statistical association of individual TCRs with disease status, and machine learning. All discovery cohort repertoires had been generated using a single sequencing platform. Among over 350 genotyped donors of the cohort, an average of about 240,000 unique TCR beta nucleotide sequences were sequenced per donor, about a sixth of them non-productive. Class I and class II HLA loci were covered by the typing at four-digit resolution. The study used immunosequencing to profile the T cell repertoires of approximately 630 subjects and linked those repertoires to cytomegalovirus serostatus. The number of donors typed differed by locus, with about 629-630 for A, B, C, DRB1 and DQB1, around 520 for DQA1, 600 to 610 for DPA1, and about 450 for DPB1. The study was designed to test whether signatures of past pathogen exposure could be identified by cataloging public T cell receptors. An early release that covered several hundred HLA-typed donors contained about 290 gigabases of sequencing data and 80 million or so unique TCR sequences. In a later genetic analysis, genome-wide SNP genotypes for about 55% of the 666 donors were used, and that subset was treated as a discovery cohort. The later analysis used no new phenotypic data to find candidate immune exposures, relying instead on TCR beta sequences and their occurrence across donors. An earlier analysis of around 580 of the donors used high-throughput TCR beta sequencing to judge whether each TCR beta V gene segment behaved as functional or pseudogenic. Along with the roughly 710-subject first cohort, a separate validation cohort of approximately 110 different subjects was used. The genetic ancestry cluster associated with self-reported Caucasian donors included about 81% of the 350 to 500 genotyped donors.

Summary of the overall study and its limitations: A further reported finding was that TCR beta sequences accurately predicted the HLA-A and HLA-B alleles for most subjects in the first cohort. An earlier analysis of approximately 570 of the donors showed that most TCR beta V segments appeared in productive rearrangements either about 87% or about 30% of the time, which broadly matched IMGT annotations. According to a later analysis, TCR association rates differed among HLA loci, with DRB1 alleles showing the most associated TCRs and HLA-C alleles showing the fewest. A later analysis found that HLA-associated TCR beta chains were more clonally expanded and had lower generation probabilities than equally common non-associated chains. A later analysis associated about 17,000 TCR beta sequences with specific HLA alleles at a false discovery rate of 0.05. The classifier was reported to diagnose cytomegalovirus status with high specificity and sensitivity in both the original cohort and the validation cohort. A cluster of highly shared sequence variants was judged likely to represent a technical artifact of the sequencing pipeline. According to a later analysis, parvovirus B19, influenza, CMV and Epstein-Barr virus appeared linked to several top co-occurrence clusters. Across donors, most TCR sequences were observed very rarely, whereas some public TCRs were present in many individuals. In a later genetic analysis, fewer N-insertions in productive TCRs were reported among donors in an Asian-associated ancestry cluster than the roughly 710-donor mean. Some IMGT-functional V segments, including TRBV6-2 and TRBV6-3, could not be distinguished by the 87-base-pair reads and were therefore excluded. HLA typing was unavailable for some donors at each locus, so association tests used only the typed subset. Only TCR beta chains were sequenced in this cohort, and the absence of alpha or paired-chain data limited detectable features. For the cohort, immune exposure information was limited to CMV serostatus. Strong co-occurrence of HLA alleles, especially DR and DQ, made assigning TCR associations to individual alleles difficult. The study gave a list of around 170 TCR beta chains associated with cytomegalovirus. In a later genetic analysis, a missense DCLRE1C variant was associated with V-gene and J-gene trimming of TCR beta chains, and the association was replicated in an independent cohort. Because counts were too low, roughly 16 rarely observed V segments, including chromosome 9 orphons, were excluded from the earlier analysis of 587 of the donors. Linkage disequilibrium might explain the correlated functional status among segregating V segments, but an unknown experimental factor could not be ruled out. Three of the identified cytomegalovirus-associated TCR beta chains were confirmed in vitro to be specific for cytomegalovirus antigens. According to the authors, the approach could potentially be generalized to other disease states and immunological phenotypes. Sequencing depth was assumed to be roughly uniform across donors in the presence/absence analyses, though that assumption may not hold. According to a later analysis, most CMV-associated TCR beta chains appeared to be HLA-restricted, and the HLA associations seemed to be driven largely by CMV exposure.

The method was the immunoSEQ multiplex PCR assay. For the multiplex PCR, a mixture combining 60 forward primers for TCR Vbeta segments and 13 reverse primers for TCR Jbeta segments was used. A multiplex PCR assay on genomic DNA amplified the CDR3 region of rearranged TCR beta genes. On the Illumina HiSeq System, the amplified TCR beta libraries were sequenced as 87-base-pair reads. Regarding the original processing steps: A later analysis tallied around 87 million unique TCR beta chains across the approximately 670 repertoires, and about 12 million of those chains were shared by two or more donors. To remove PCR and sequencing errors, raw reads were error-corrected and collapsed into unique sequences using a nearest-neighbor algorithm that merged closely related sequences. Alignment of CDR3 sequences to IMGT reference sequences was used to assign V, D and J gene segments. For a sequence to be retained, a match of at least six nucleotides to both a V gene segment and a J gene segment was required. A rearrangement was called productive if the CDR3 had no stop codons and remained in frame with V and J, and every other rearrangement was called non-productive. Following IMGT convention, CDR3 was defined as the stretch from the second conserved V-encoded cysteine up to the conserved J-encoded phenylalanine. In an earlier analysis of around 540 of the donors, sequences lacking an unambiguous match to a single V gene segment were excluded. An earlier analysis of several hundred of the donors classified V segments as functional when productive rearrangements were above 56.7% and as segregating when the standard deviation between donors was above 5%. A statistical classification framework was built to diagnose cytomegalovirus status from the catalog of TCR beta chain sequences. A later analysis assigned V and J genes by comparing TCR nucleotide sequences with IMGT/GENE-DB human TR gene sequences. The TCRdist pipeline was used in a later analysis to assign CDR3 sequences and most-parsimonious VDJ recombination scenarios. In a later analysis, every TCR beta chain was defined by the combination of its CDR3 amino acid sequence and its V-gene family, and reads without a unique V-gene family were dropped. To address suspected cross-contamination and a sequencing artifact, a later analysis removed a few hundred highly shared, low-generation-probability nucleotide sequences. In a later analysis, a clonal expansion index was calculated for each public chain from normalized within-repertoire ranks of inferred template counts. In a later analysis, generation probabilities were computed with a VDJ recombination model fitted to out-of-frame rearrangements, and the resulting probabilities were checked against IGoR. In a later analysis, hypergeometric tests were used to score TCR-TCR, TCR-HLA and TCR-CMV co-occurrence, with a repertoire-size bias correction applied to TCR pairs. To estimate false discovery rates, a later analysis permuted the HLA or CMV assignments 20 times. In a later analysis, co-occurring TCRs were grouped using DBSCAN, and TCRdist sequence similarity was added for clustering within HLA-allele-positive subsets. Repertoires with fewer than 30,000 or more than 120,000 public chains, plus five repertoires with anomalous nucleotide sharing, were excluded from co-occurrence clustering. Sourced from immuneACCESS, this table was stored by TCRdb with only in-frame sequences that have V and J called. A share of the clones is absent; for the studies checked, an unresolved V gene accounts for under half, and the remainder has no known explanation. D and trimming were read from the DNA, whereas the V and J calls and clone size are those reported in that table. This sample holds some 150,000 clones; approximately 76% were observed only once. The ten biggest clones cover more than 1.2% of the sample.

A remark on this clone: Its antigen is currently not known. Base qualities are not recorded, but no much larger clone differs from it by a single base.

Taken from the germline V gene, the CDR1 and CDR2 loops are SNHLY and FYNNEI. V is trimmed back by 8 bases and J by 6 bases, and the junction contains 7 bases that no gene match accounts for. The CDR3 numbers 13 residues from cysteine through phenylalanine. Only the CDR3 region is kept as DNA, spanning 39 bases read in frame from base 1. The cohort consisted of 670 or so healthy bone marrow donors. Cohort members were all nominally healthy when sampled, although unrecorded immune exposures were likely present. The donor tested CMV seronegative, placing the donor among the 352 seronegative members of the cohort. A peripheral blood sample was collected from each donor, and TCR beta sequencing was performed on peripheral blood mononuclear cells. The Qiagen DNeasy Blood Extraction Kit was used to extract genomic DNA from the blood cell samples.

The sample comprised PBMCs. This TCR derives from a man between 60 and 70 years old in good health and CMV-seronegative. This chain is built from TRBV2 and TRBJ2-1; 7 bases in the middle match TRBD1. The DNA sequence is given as TGTGCCAGCCCGGATCGGGACAGCAATGAGCAGTTCTTC. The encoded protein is CASPDRDSNEQFF. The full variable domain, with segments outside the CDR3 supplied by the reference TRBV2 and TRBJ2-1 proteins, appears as EPEVTQTPSHQVTQMGQEVILRCVPISNHLYFYWYRQILGQKVEFLVSFYNNEISEKSEIFDDQFSVERPDGSNFTLKIRSTKLEDSAMYFCASPDRDSNEQFFGPGTRLTVL.